One sample yielded the 30 T cell receptor beta chains listed below, sequenced in a study of blood T cells in healthy people across ages. With a J-beta primer mix and a sample-barcoded 5' primer, a second PCR ran roughly 6 to 11 cycles. One entry per CDR3 protein results from TCRdb running MiXCR on the 5' RACE reads. The table lists hundreds of thousands of distinct CDR3 sequences, about a fifth of them singletons, with approximately 20% in the top ten. Sequenced material: blood. Every receptor here comes from a man between 65 and 85 years old in good health.

This clonotype came up a few times. The chain couples TRBV28 to TRBJ2-4; maybe TRBD2 (6 bases). Germline values: CDR1 MDHEN, CDR2 SYDVKM. V was cut by 3 bases and J by 0 bases, with 12 bases left in between. The CDR3 spans 16 residues. Here the CDR3 DNA reads TGTGCCAGCAGTTTTGGTCAGGAGGGAGCCAAAAACATTCAGTACTTC. Its translation is CASSFGQEGAKNIQYF. Combining the CDR3 with reference TRBV28 and TRBJ2-4 gives the whole variable domain DVKVTQSSRYLVKRTGEKVFLECVQDMDHENMFWYRQDPGLGLRLIYFSYDVKMKEKGDIPEGYSVSREKKERFSLILESASTNQTSMYLCASSFGQEGAKNIQYFGAGTRLSVL.

The chain is built from TRBV5-1 and TRBJ1-6, with 8 bases identical to TRBD1. CDR3 length: 16 residues. Germline V gene lookup returns CDR1 SGHRS and CDR2 YFSETQ. V lost 4 bases and J lost 6; bases outside the gene matches: 9. The CDR3 protein is CASSQRTGSFNSPLHF. Written as DNA, the CDR3 is TGCGCCAGCAGCCAACGGACAGGGTCATTTAATTCACCCCTCCACTTT.

The CDR3 region has the DNA TGTGCCAGCAGCTTAAACGGGAACACCGGGGAGCTGTTTTTT. It yields the protein CASSLNGNTGELFF. The rearrangement uses TRBV7-9 and TRBJ2-2; D is unclear. Germline V gives CDR1 SEHNR, CDR2 FQNEAQ (reference sequence). V shed 2 bases and J shed 1 base, with 5 bases lying between them. The CDR3 is 14 amino acids.

The rearrangement joins TRBV29-1 to TRBJ2-5; maybe TRBD2 (6 bases). The tail of the sequence fits TRBJ2-7 better, so the J call may be wrong. In germline, CDR1 is SQVTM, CDR2 ANQGSEA. The CDR3 extends over 13 amino acids. The CDR3 DNA reads as TGCAGCGTTGCCGGGACTCACTCCTACGAGCAGTACTTC. This encodes CSVAGTHSYEQYF.

The CDR3 is CASSLVAGMTTEAFF. DNA of the CDR3: TGTGCCAGCAGCTTAGTGGCTGGGATGACCACTGAAGCTTTCTTT. The chain joins TRBV7-2 to TRBJ1-1, with no clear D. Germline V lookup: CDR1 SGHTA, CDR2 FQGNSA. Between the trimmed V and J ends, which lost 1 base and 4 bases, there was a span of 13 bases. This CDR3 spans 15 amino acids. Full variable domain (remainder filled in from reference TRBV7-2 and TRBJ1-1): GAGVSQSPSNKVTEKGKDVELRCDPISGHTALYWYRQSLGQGLEFLIYFQGNSAPDKSGLPSDRFSAERTGGSVSTLTIQRTQQEDSAVYLCASSLVAGMTTEAFFGQGTRLTVV.

This clonotype was observed a few times. The chain employs TRBV6-4 and TRBJ2-1, with 8 bases lining up with TRBD2. This CDR3 region has 14 residues. Germline V gene data show CDR1 as MRHNA and CDR2 as SNTAGT. V was clipped by 10 bases and J by 7 bases; unmatched bases: 12. Here the CDR3 DNA reads TGTGCCACCGCAAAGGGCGGGAGGCGGAATGAGCAGTTCTTC. Its translation: CATAKGGRRNEQFF.

On this clonotype: Germline and junction disagree at one end, which may indicate a read error. The J gene is TRBJ1-1, the V gene TRBV5-1; D is undetermined. The CDR3 spans 14 residues. Germline V gives CDR1 SGHRS, CDR2 YFSETQ. The chain's CDR3 is CASKRREGNTEASF. CDR3 nucleotides: TGCGCCAGCAAACGACGAGAAGGGAACACTGAAGCTTCCTTT.

The chain employs TRBV12-3 or TRBV12-4 and TRBJ2-2; 10 bases match TRBD2. Losses at the gene ends were 3 bases for V and 0 bases for J; bases not matched to a gene: 4. The CDR3 covers 17 residues. This chain's CDR3 is CASSFLAGGPNTGELFF. The CDR3 coding sequence is TGTGCCAGCAGTTTCTTAGCGGGAGGCCCGAACACCGGGGAGCTGTTTTTT.

This clonotype has only a few counts. This sequence joins TRBV7-3 and TRBJ2-3; D is undetermined. The CDR3 length is 14 residues. V lost 1 base and J 6 bases, leaving 11 bases between the germline ends. From germline, CDR1 is SGHTA and CDR2 FQGTGA. CDR3 sequence reads: CASSLIASSDTQYF. Written as DNA, the CDR3 is TGTGCCAGCAGCTTAATTGCGAGCAGCGATACGCAGTATTTT. The variable domain in full, completed from reference TRBV7-3 and TRBJ2-3, reads GAGVSQTPSNKVTEKGKYVELRCDPISGHTALYWYRQSLGQGPEFLIYFQGTGAADDSGLPNDRFFAVRPEGSVSTLKIQRTERGDSAVYLCASSLIASSDTQYFGPGTRLTVL.

This clonotype showed up just a few times. The V call is TRBV7-9, the J call TRBJ2-2; D not resolved. Deletions cut 1 base from V and 6 bases from J, with 6 bases between. The CDR3 length is 13 residues. The V gene's germline CDR1 is SEHNR and CDR2 FQNEAQ (reference sequence). The DNA for the CDR3 is TGTGCCAGCAGCTTAGTCGTGGCCGGGGAGCTGTTTTTT. Its translation is CASSLVVAGELFF.

This clonotype has only a few counts. This chain links TRBV29-1 with TRBJ2-5; D ambiguous. The CDR3 is 10 amino acids. Germline loops: CDR1 SQVTM, CDR2 ANQGSEA. With 4 bases removed from V and 4 bases from J, the gap between germline ends came to 4 bases. CDR3 amino acids: CSVGRETQYF. The CDR3 region has the DNA TGCAGCGTTGGGAGAGAGACCCAGTACTTC.

The gene calls are TRBV12-3 or TRBV12-4 and TRBJ2-1; TRBD2 is a possible D gene (6 bases). The length of the CDR3 is 13 residues. Trimming left V 3 bases short and J 15 bases short, with 18 bases between. CDR3 DNA sequence: TGTGCCAGCAGTTTTCCACCGACTAGAGGCACGTTCTTC. This encodes CASSFPPTRGTFF.

V and J are TRBV20-1 and TRBJ2-3, with a weak D call TRBD2 (6 bases). The CDR3 has 15 residues. V was shortened by 3 bases and J by 0 bases, with 13 bases between the two germline ends. Germline assignment: CDR1 DFQATT and CDR2 SNEGSKA (reference sequence). CDR3 in amino acids: CSASLGTVSTDTQYF. CDR3 sequence (DNA): TGCAGTGCTAGTCTCGGGACTGTGAGCACAGATACGCAGTATTTT.

This clonotype was seen repeatedly, ten times or more. The rearrangement uses TRBV20-1 and TRBJ2-5; D remains ambiguous. TRBJ2-7 matches the DNA end more closely, so the J call is doubtful. The CDR3 is made up of 16 amino acids. CDR1 and CDR2 from the germline V gene are DFQATT and SNEGSKA (reference sequence). The DNA of the CDR3 is TGCAGTGCTAAGTCCTACACCTTCGACGGCCCCTACGAGCAGTACTTC. Translated: CSAKSYTFDGPYEQYF.

Comments on this clonotype: One end of the junction does not line up with germline, which may come from a read error. The gene calls are TRBV6-1 and TRBJ2-1, with TRBD2 matching 9 bases. The germline CDR1 and CDR2 sequences are MNHNS and SASEGT. The CDR3 length is 22 residues. CDR3 sequence (DNA): TGTGCCAGCAGTGAACCGGAATCGTCAGCTAGCGGGGTACCCGAAATCTACAATGAGCAGCTCTTC. Protein sequence: CASSEPESSASGVPEIYNEQLF.

This clonotype was counted a few times. The rearrangement links TRBV7-8 to TRBJ2-5; D gene unclear. Germline CDR1 reads SGHVS; CDR2 reads FQNEAQ. V was shortened by 8 bases and J by 2 bases, with 12 bases between the two germline ends. The CDR3 spans 13 residues. The chain's CDR3 is CASLPETQETQYF. Here the CDR3 DNA reads TGTGCCAGCCTGCCTGAAACACAAGAGACCCAGTACTTC.

V gene TRBV19 combines with J gene TRBJ2-2; a possible D gene is TRBD1 (6 bases). The CDR3 runs to 14 residues. CDR1 and CDR2 (germline): LNHDA, SQIVND (reference sequence). Deletions cut 5 bases from V and 4 bases from J, with 11 bases between. CDR3 in amino acids: CASSHLGATGELFF. CDR3 DNA sequence: TGTGCCAGTAGTCACCTGGGGGCCACCGGGGAGCTGTTTTTT.

There are a few counts of this clonotype. The J gene is TRBJ1-6, the V gene TRBV12-3 or TRBV12-4; possible D gene TRBD1, 6 bases. V gave up 6 bases and J gave up 0 bases, with 15 bases separating them. The CDR3 extends over 17 amino acids. This CDR3 is CASRTRTGSSYNSPLHF. In DNA, the CDR3 is TGTGCCAGCAGAACTCGAACAGGGAGCTCCTATAATTCACCCCTCCACTTT.

The V and J genes are TRBV29-1 and TRBJ1-2, with D unresolved. V lost 4 bases, J lost 5 bases, and 11 bases lay in between. The CDR3 has 12 residues. Germline CDR1 SQVTM, CDR2 ANQGSEA. CDR3 region: CSVVGSLYGYTF. The DNA for the CDR3 is TGCAGCGTTGTGGGCAGTTTATATGGCTACACCTTC.

Only a few counts were recorded for this clonotype. J is TRBJ2-5 and V is TRBV10-3; D is uncertain. With the DNA end fitting TRBJ2-7 better, the J assignment may be wrong. CDR3 length: 14 residues. Looked up from germline, CDR1 is ENHRY and CDR2 is SYGVKD. This chain's CDR3 is CAIRPDHSSYEQYF. CDR3 coding DNA: TGTGCCATCCGACCCGATCACAGCTCCTACGAGCAGTACTTC.

The table lists this clonotype with a few counts. This chain links TRBV6-5 with TRBJ2-4, with 8 bases matching TRBD2. This CDR3 is 16 amino acids long. Germline trimming cut 6 bases from V and 0 bases from J; bases unmatched to any gene: 7. Germline-derived CDR1 and CDR2 are MNHEY and SVGAGI. For the CDR3, the DNA is TGTGCCAGCAGCCCAGGACTAGCTATAGCCAAAAACATTCAGTACTTC. Residues: CASSPGLAIAKNIQYF.

This clonotype has only a few counts. V gene TRBV5-1 combines with J gene TRBJ2-6; TRBD1 agrees at 7 bases. There are 16 residues in the CDR3. CDR1 and CDR2 from the germline V gene are SGHRS and YFSETQ. V shed 5 bases and J 1 base; nucleotides not matched to a gene: 6. The CDR3 region is CASRPTGASGANVLTF. In DNA form, the CDR3 reads TGCGCCAGCAGGCCTACAGGGGCTTCTGGGGCCAACGTCCTGACTTTC.

This clonotype turned up a few times. The J gene is TRBJ1-3, the V gene TRBV6-2 or TRBV6-3, with TRBD1 as a possible D gene (6 bases). V lost 4 bases and J lost 0, with 16 bases in between. The germline gives CDR1 MNHEY, CDR2 SVGEGT. The CDR3 has 17 residues. Written as DNA, the CDR3 is TGTGCCAGCAGTTCACCCCGGACAGCGAGCTCTGGAAACACCATATATTTT. Translated, it gives CASSSPRTASSGNTIYF.

This clonotype was detected a few times. The genes are TRBV20-1 and TRBJ1-1; D unresolved. CDR1 is DFQATT, CDR2 SNEGSKA, per germline (reference sequence). The CDR3 has 13 residues. Trimming removed 1 base from V and 4 bases from J, with 10 bases in between. The CDR3 reads CSARVPGVTEAFF. In DNA form, the CDR3 reads TGCAGTGCTAGAGTCCCGGGAGTCACTGAAGCTTTCTTT.

This chain connects TRBV7-3 to TRBJ2-1; 10 bases are a match to TRBD1. Germline V CDR1 and CDR2: SGHTA, FQGTGA. The V and J ends lost 5 bases and 6 bases, in that order; junction bases with no gene match: 7. This CDR3 comprises 15 residues. As DNA, the CDR3 is TGTGCCAGCAGCCCGAGACAGGGGGCTGTCAATGAGCAGTTCTTC. This codes for CASSPRQGAVNEQFF.

The chain combines TRBV27 with TRBJ2-1; 8 positions match TRBD1. In germline, CDR1 is MNHEY, CDR2 SMNVEV (reference sequence). The CDR3 has 16 amino acids. J lost 5 bases, V lost 5 bases, and 11 bases had no gene match. The CDR3 nucleotides read TGTGCCAGCAGTATCTCTCCCGGGACAGGAAACAATGAGCAGTTCTTC. Its protein product is CASSISPGTGNNEQFF.

This clonotype was counted only a few times. This chain uses TRBV7-8 with TRBJ1-2, with a possible D match to TRBD1 (6 bases). Deletions cut 5 bases from V and 9 bases from J, with 22 bases between. Germline V CDR1 and CDR2: SGHVS, FQNEAQ. The CDR3 is made up of 15 amino acids. The CDR3 spells CASSQRWDKPGSYTF. The CDR3 nucleotides are TGTGCCAGCAGCCAAAGGTGGGACAAGCCGGGGAGCTACACCTTC.

The J gene is TRBJ2-1, the V gene TRBV19, with TRBD2 identical over 9 bases. The V gene end was trimmed by 5 bases and the J gene end by 4 bases; junction bases not matched to a gene: 15. Germline V gene data show CDR1 as LNHDA and CDR2 as SQIVND (reference sequence). CDR3 size: 18 residues. The CDR3 coding sequence is TGTGCCAGTAGTTCCCCGGGGGAAGCGGGGGGAAATTACAATGAGCAGTTCTTC. Its protein is CASSSPGEAGGNYNEQFF.

Remarks on this clonotype: Since no conserved phenylalanine or tryptophan closes the CDR3, a read error is the likely cause. The CDR3 reads CSATTGTGINEQYL. CDR3 DNA: TGCAGTGCTACCACCGGGACAGGGATCAACGAGCAGTACCTC. This chain joins TRBV20-1 and TRBJ2-5; 9 positions match TRBD1. The DNA end is more similar to TRBJ2-7, so the J call may be wrong. CDR1 DFQATT and CDR2 SNEGSKA come from the germline V gene (reference sequence). This CDR3 region has 14 residues.

The rearrangement links TRBV11-2 to TRBJ2-1; 14 nucleotides line up with TRBD2. Germline trimming cut 4 bases from V and 8 bases from J; bases unmatched to any gene: 7. Germline V gene sequence: CDR1 SGHAT, CDR2 FQNNGV. The CDR3 spans 16 residues. Written as DNA, the CDR3 is TGTGCCAGCAGCTCGGGACTAGCGGGGGCCCATGATGAGCAGTTCTTC. It specifies CASSSGLAGAHDEQFF.